These 3 T cell receptor beta chains originate from one sample sequenced in a study of T cells after posttransplantation cyclophosphamide. Assay used: immunoSEQ multiplex PCR; TCRdb lists only in-frame clones, some missing. The repertoire holds some 49,000 clones, with 92% as singletons. Sequencing was carried out using PBMCs. These receptors all come from a woman aged 45-60 years in good health and a related stem cell transplant donor.

This chain links TRBV19 with TRBJ1-1, with D uncertain. Germline loops: CDR1 LNHDA, CDR2 SQIVND (reference sequence). This CDR3 spans 14 amino acids. The V and J ends lost 4 bases and 1 base respectively, with 10 bases between them. The CDR3 sequence is CASSNLRENTEAFF. The CDR3 DNA is TGTGCCAGTAGTAATTTGAGGGAGAACACTGAAGCTTTCTTT.

CDR3 in DNA: TGTGCCAGCACGTCCTCCGGTAGAGCTTTCTTT. Protein: CASTSSGRAFF. V gene TRBV28 combines with J gene TRBJ1-1; D is ambiguous. V lost 7 bases and J 10 bases, leaving 13 bases between the germline ends. The CDR3 totals 11 residues. Germline CDR1 and CDR2: MDHEN and SYDVKM.

This clone has more than one count but fewer than ten. This chain uses TRBV15 with TRBJ1-5; 9 positions match TRBD1. V shed 6 bases and J 2 bases; nucleotides not matched to a gene: 5. This CDR3 contains 15 residues. In germline, CDR1 is LNHNV, CDR2 YYDKDF (reference sequence). This CDR3 is CATSPDRGGNQPQHF. In nucleotides, the CDR3 is TGTGCCACCAGTCCGGACAGGGGAGGCAATCAGCCCCAGCATTTT.